Sequencing of this T cell receptor (beta chain) was carried out in a study of identical twins. MiXCR was run by TCRdb on the 5' RACE reads, yielding one entry per CDR3 protein. This sample yields hundreds of thousands of distinct CDR3 sequences, of which 20% to 25% are seen a single time; 2.9% belongs to the top ten. Germline V CDR1 and CDR2: LGHNA, YNFKEQ. The junction had 5 bases not matched to a gene; V was cut back by 10 bases and J by 2 bases. CDR3 length: 14 amino acids. These data also featured in a second study, about T cells expressing NK-cell markers. That work adds: Among the eight sequenced donors, seven tested HCMV-seropositive and one tested seronegative.

The sequencing sample was made of CD4+ T cells sorted from blood. The V call is TRBV4-2, the J call TRBJ2-2; 9 positions agree with TRBD2. This clonotype was sampled from a woman aged 18-29 years in good health. The CDR3 DNA is TGTGCCACTTTAGCGGGGGTTAACACCGGGGAGCTGTTTTTT. Translated, it gives CATLAGVNTGELFF.